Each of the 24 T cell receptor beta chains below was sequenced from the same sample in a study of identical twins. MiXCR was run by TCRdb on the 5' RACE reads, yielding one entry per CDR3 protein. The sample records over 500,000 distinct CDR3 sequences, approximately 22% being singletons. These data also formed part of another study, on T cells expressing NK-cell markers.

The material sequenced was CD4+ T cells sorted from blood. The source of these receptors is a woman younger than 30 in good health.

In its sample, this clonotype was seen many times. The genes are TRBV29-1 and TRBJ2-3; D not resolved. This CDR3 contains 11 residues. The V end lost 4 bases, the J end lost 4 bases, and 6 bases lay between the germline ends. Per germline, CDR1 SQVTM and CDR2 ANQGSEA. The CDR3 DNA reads TGCAGCGTTGGTGAGGCAGATACGCAGTATTTT. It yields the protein CSVGEADTQYF.

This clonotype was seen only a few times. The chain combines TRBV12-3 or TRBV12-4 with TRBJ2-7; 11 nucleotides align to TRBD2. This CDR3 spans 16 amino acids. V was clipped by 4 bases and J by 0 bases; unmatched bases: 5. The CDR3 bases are TGTGCCAGCAGTTCCTACGGGACTAGCGGCTCCTACGAGCAGTACTTC. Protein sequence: CASSSYGTSGSYEQYF.

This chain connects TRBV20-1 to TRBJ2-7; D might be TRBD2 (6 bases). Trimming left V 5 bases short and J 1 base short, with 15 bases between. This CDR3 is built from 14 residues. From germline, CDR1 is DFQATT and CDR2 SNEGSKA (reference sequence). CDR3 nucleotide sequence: TGCAGTGCTCAGACCGGGACTGGATCCTACGAGCAGTACTTC. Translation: CSAQTGTGSYEQYF.

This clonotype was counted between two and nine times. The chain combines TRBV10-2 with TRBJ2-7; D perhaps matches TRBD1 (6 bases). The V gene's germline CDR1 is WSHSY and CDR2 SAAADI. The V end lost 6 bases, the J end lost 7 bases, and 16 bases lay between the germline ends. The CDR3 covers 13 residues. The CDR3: CASRTGDILEQYF. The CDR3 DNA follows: TGCGCCAGCAGAACCGGGGACATATTGGAGCAGTACTTC.

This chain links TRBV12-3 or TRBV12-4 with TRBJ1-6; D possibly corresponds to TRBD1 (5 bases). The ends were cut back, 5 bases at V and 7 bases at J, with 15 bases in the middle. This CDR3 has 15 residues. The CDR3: CASSPAGAWNSPLHF. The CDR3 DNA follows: TGTGCCAGCAGTCCCGCCGGGGCCTGGAATTCACCCCTCCACTTT.

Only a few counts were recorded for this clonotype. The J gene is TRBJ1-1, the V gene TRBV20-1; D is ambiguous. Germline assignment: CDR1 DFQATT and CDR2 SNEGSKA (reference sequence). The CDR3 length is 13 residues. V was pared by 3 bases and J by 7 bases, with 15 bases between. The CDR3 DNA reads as TGCAGTGCTAGTGGTCGAGGAGGTCATGAAGCTTTCTTT. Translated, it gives CSASGRGGHEAFF.

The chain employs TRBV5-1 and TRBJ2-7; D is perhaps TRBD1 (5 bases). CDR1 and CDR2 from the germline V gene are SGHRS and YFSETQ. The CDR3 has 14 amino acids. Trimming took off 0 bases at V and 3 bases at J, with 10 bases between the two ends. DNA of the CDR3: TGCGCCAGCAGCTTGGACAGGTTGCACTACGAGCAGTACTTC. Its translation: CASSLDRLHYEQYF.

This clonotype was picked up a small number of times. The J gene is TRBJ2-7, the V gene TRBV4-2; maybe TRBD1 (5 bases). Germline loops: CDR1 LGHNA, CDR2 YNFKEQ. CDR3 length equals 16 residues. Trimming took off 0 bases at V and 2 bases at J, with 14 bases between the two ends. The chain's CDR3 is CASSQDRQTVPYEQYF. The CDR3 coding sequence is TGTGCCAGCAGCCAAGACAGACAGACAGTTCCCTACGAGCAGTACTTC.

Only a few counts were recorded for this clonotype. This CDR3 is CSVIYTRVGAAGELFF. CDR3 DNA sequence: TGCAGCGTTATATACACGAGGGTGGGGGCGGCCGGGGAGCTGTTTTTT. The rearrangement links TRBV29-1 to TRBJ2-2, with D possibly being TRBD1 (6 bases). From germline, CDR1 is SQVTM and CDR2 ANQGSEA. The ends were cut back, 5 bases at V and 6 bases at J, with 22 bases in the middle. This CDR3 is built from 16 residues.

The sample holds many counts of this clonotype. CDR3 nucleotide sequence: TGCGCCAGCAGCCAGCCCTTCAGGACGGGCTCCTACAATGAGCAGTTCTTC. It codes for CASSQPFRTGSYNEQFF. The chain employs TRBV4-1 and TRBJ2-1; D unclear. The CDR3 totals 17 residues. The germline gives CDR1 MGHRA, CDR2 YSYEKL. Trimming took off 3 bases at V and 0 bases at J, with 15 bases between the two ends.

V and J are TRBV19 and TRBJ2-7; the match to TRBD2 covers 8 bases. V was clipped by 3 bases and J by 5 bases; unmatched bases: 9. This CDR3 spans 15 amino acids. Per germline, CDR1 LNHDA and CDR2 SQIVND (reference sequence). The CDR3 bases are TGTGCCAGTAGTATCGGCGGGGGGCGCCGAAACGAGCAGTACTTC. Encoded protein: CASSIGGGRRNEQYF.

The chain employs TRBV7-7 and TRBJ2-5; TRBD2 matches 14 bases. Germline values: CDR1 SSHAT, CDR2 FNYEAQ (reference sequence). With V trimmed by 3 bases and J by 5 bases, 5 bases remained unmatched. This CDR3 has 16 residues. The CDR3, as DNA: TGTGCCAGCAGCTTCGGGACTAGCGGGAGTGTGGAGACCCAGTACTTC. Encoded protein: CASSFGTSGSVETQYF.

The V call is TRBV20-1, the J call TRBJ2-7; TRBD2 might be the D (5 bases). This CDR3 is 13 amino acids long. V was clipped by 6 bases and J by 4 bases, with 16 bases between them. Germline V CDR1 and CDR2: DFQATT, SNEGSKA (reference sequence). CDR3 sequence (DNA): TGCAGTGCGACTTCCGGGATTACTTACGAGCAGTACTTC. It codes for CSATSGITYEQYF.

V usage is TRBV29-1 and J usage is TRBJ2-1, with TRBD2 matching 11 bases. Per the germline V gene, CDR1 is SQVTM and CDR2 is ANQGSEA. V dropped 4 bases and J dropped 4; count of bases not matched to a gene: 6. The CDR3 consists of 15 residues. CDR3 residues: CSVGFSSGRYNEQFF. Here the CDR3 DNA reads TGCAGCGTTGGGTTTTCTAGCGGGAGGTACAATGAGCAGTTCTTC.

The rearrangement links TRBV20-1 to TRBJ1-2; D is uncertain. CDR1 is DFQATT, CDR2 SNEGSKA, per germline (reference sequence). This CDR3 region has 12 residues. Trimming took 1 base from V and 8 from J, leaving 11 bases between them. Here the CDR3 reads CSARVFQRGYTF. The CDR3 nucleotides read TGCAGTGCTAGAGTCTTCCAAAGAGGCTACACCTTC.

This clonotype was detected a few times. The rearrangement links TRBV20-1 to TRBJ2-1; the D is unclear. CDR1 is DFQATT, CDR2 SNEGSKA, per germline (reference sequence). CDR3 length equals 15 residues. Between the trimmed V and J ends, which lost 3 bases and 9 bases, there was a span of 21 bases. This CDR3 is CSARPAGPRSGEQFF. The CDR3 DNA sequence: TGCAGTGCTAGGCCGGCTGGCCCCCGTTCTGGTGAGCAGTTCTTC.

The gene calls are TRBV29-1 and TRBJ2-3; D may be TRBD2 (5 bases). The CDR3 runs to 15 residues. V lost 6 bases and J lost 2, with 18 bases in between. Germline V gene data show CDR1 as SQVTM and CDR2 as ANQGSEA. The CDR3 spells CSVHPAGIYTDTQYF. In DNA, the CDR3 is TGCAGCGTCCACCCCGCCGGGATCTACACAGATACGCAGTATTTT.

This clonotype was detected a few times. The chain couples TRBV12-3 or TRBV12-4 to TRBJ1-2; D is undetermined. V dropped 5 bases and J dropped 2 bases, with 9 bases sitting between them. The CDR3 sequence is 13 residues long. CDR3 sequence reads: CASSPKPNYGYTF. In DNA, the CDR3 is TGTGCCAGCAGTCCCAAACCCAACTATGGCTACACCTTC.

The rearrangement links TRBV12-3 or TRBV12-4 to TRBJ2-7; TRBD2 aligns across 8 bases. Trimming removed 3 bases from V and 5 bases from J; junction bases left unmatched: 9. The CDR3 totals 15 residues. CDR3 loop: CASSFPRGGLDEQYF. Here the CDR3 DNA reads TGTGCCAGCAGTTTTCCCCGGGGGGGCCTAGACGAGCAGTACTTC.

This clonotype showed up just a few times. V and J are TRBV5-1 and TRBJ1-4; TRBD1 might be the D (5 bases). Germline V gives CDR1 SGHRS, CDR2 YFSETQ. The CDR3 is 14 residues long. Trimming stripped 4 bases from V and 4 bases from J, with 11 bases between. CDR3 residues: CASSHLRGNEKLFF. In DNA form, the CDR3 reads TGCGCCAGCAGCCACCTGAGGGGTAATGAAAAACTGTTTTTT. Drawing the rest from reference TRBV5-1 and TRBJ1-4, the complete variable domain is KAGVTQTPRYLIKTRGQQVTLSCSPISGHRSVSWYQQTPGQGLQFLFEYFSETQRNKGNFPGRFSGRQFSNSRSEMNVSTLELGDSALYLCASSHLRGNEKLFFGSGTQLSVL.

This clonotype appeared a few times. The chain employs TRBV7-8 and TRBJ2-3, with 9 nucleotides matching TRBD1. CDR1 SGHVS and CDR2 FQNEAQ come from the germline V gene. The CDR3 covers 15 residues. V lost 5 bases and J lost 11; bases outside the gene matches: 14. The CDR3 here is CASSPPLSGQGKQYF. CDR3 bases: TGTGCCAGCAGCCCCCCCCTCTCTGGACAGGGGAAGCAGTATTTT.

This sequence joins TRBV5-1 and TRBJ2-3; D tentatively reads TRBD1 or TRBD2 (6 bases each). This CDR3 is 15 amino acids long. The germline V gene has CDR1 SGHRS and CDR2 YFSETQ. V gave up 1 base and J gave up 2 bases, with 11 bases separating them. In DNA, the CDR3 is TGCGCCAGCAGCTTGTGGTCGGGGGCCACAGATACGCAGTATTTT. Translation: CASSLWSGATDTQYF.

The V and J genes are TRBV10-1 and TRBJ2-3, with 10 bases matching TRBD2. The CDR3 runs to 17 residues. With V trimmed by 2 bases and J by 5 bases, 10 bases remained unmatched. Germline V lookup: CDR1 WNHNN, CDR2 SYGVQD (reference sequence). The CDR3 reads CASSEGPSGGALDTQYF. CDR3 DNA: TGCGCCAGCAGTGAGGGGCCCAGCGGGGGGGCCTTAGATACGCAGTATTTT.

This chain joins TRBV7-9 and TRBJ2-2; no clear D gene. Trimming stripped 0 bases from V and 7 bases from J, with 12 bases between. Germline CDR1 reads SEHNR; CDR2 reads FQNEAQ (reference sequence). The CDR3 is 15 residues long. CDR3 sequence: CASSLAGLFGGELFF. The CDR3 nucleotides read TGTGCCAGCAGCTTAGCAGGGCTCTTCGGCGGGGAGCTGTTTTTT.